A selection of T cell receptor beta chains follows, all from one sample in a study of regulatory T cells in long-lasting Graves disease. TCRdb re-analysed the multiplex PCR reads in MiXCR, keeping a single row per CDR3 protein. The sample consists of roughly 400,000 distinct CDR3 sequences, roughly 23% of them appearing once. The sequenced sample was peripheral blood mononuclear cells (PBMCs), obtained when the disease was refractory, from a patient treated with antithyroid drugs. The receptors were sampled from a female donor with Graves disease. CDR3s include the opening cysteine and the closing phenylalanine or tryptophan. D genes are given only for firm matches. For some rows the clone size is stated as once, few or many, or as a class when expanded; others skip it.

clone_size: many
v_call: TRBV6-2/TRBV6-3
j_call: TRBJ1-1
d_call: .
cdr3_length: 10
cdr3_aa: CASSYPEAFF
cdr3_nt: TGTGCCAGCAGCTATCCTGAAGCTTTCTTT

clone_size: .
v_call: TRBV27
j_call: TRBJ2-2
d_call: TRBD1
cdr3_length: 16
cdr3_aa: CASSSSGTANTGELFF
cdr3_nt: TGTGCCAGCAGTTCATCCGGGACAGCGAACACCGGGGAGCTGTTTTTT

clone_size: .
v_call: TRBV13
j_call: TRBJ2-2
d_call: .
cdr3_length: 16
cdr3_aa: CASSLIRERGTGELFF
cdr3_nt: TGTGCCAGCAGCTTAATCCGGGAGAGGGGCACCGGGGAGCTGTTTTTT

clone_size: few
v_call: TRBV20-1
j_call: TRBJ2-1
d_call: .
cdr3_length: 17
cdr3_aa: CSARDITGSGSYNEQFF
cdr3_nt: TGCAGTGCTAGAGATATAACGGGGAGTGGGTCCTACAATGAGCAGTTCTTC

clone_size: many
v_call: TRBV6-1
j_call: TRBJ2-2
d_call: .
cdr3_length: 17
cdr3_aa: CASSEASILTTTGELFF
cdr3_nt: TGTGCCAGCAGTGAAGCCTCGATATTGACGACCACCGGGGAGCTGTTTTTT

clone_size: few
v_call: TRBV20-1
j_call: TRBJ2-1
d_call: .
cdr3_length: 14
cdr3_aa: CSARVGKTYNEQFF
cdr3_nt: TGCAGTGCTAGAGTCGGAAAAACCTACAATGAGCAGTTCTTC

clone_size: few
v_call: TRBV4-1
j_call: TRBJ2-5
d_call: .
cdr3_length: 13
cdr3_aa: CASSIRSGETQYF
cdr3_nt: TGCGCCAGCAGCATTAGGAGTGGTGAGACCCAGTACTTC

clone_size: few
v_call: TRBV10-3
j_call: TRBJ2-2
d_call: .
cdr3_length: 13
cdr3_aa: CAIGTSNTGELFF
cdr3_nt: TGTGCCATCGGGACATCGAACACCGGGGAGCTGTTTTTT

clone_size: once
v_call: TRBV20-1
j_call: TRBJ2-5
d_call: TRBD2
cdr3_length: 20
cdr3_aa: CSARVIPSKREASSQETQYF
cdr3_nt: TGCAGTGCTAGAGTGATACCTTCGAAGCGGGAGGCCTCAAGCCAAGAGACCCAGTACTTC

clone_size: .
v_call: TRBV7-9
j_call: TRBJ1-1
d_call: .
cdr3_length: 16
cdr3_aa: CASSSTTGTGGAEAFF
cdr3_nt: TGTGCCAGCAGCTCAACTACCGGGACCGGAGGGGCTGAAGCTTTCTTT

clone_size: many
v_call: TRBV2
j_call: TRBJ2-7
d_call: TRBD1
cdr3_length: 14
cdr3_aa: CACLGTEQSYEQYF
cdr3_nt: TGTGCCTGCTTGGGGACAGAACAATCCTACGAGCAGTACTTC

clone_size: many
v_call: TRBV25-1
j_call: TRBJ1-2
d_call: .
cdr3_length: 12
cdr3_aa: CASRGTSGGYTF
cdr3_nt: TGTGCCAGCAGGGGGACGTCTGGGGGCTACACCTTC

clone_size: .
v_call: TRBV29-1
j_call: TRBJ1-2
d_call: .
cdr3_length: 12
cdr3_aa: CSVPSDNYGYTF
cdr3_nt: TGCAGCGTTCCGAGCGACAACTATGGCTACACCTTC

clone_size: many
v_call: TRBV2
j_call: TRBJ1-1
d_call: .
cdr3_length: 12
cdr3_aa: CASSGLDTEAFF
cdr3_nt: TGTGCCAGCAGTGGGCTGGACACTGAAGCTTTCTTT

clone_size: many
v_call: TRBV28
j_call: TRBJ1-5
d_call: .
cdr3_length: 14
cdr3_aa: CASTLWRVSGAQHF
cdr3_nt: TGTGCCAGCACCCTGTGGAGGGTGTCCGGGGCCCAGCATTTT

clone_size: few
v_call: TRBV5-6
j_call: TRBJ2-7
d_call: .
cdr3_length: 16
cdr3_aa: CASSLGLVEPPYEQYF
cdr3_nt: TGTGCCAGCAGCTTGGGACTCGTGGAGCCCCCCTACGAGCAGTACTTC

clone_size: few
v_call: TRBV11-2
j_call: TRBJ2-3
d_call: TRBD2
cdr3_length: 15
cdr3_aa: CASSSSGSSTNTQYF
cdr3_nt: TGTGCCAGCAGTTCTAGCGGGAGTAGTACAAATACGCAGTATTTT

clone_size: .
v_call: TRBV24-1
j_call: TRBJ2-7
d_call: TRBD2
cdr3_length: 13
cdr3_aa: CATSDRDYGEQYF
cdr3_nt: TGTGCCACCAGTGACAGGGACTACGGCGAGCAGTACTTC

clone_size: few
v_call: TRBV12-5
j_call: TRBJ2-7
d_call: .
cdr3_length: 15
cdr3_aa: CASGLVRRTYYEQYF
cdr3_nt: TGTGCTAGTGGTTTGGTACGAAGGACGTACTACGAGCAGTACTTC

clone_size: many
v_call: TRBV12-3/TRBV12-4
j_call: TRBJ2-2
d_call: .
cdr3_length: 11
cdr3_aa: CASRYRRELFF
cdr3_nt: TGTGCCAGCAGATATCGCCGGGAGCTGTTTTTT

clone_size: .
v_call: TRBV12-3/TRBV12-4
j_call: TRBJ2-2
d_call: TRBD2
cdr3_length: 16
cdr3_aa: CASKTFAGGPDGELFF
cdr3_nt: TGTGCCAGCAAAACCTTTGCGGGAGGGCCCGACGGGGAGCTGTTTTTT

clone_size: .
v_call: TRBV25-1
j_call: TRBJ1-4
d_call: TRBD1
cdr3_length: 16
cdr3_aa: CASSDDRGTGLEKLFF
cdr3_nt: TGTGCCAGCAGTGATGATCGCGGGACAGGGCTTGAAAAACTGTTTTTT

clone_size: many
v_call: TRBV2
j_call: TRBJ1-5
d_call: TRBD1
cdr3_length: 14
cdr3_aa: CASSVTGYNQPQHF
cdr3_nt: TGTGCCAGCAGTGTGACAGGGTATAACCAGCCCCAGCATTTT

clone_size: few
v_call: TRBV2
j_call: TRBJ2-2
d_call: TRBD1
cdr3_length: 16
cdr3_aa: CASSQQGQGIGGELFF
cdr3_nt: TGTGCCAGCAGCCAGCAAGGACAGGGGATCGGCGGGGAGCTGTTTTTT

clone_size: many
v_call: TRBV6-5
j_call: TRBJ2-5
d_call: TRBD1
cdr3_length: 13
cdr3_aa: CASGSGGAETQYF
cdr3_nt: TGTGCCAGCGGTTCAGGGGGCGCGGAGACCCAGTACTTC

clone_size: .
v_call: TRBV5-1
j_call: TRBJ2-3
d_call: .
cdr3_length: 16
cdr3_aa: CASSWTLTPSTDTQYF
cdr3_nt: TGCGCCAGCAGCTGGACCCTGACTCCTAGCACAGATACGCAGTATTTT

clone_size: .
v_call: TRBV7-3
j_call: TRBJ2-3
d_call: TRBD2
cdr3_length: 16
cdr3_aa: CASSLMGLADADTQYF
cdr3_nt: TGTGCCAGCAGCTTAATGGGACTAGCGGATGCAGATACGCAGTATTTT

clone_size: many
v_call: TRBV12-3/TRBV12-4
j_call: TRBJ2-7
d_call: TRBD1
cdr3_length: 14
cdr3_aa: CASSTSGGTYEQYF
cdr3_nt: TGTGCCAGCAGTACCTCAGGGGGAACCTACGAGCAGTACTTC

clone_size: many
v_call: TRBV28
j_call: TRBJ1-5
d_call: .
cdr3_length: 15
cdr3_aa: CASSFPGFSDQPQHF
cdr3_nt: TGTGCCAGCAGTTTTCCGGGATTCAGCGATCAGCCCCAGCATTTT

clone_size: many
v_call: TRBV12-3/TRBV12-4
j_call: TRBJ2-2
d_call: TRBD2
cdr3_length: 18
cdr3_aa: CASSLNVRLADSTGELFF
cdr3_nt: TGTGCCAGCAGTTTAAATGTGAGGCTAGCGGATTCCACCGGGGAGCTGTTTTTT

clone_size: few
v_call: TRBV11-2
j_call: TRBJ2-1
d_call: TRBD1
cdr3_length: 15
cdr3_aa: CASSLLGTAYNEQFF
cdr3_nt: TGTGCCAGCAGCTTACTAGGGACAGCCTACAATGAGCAGTTCTTC